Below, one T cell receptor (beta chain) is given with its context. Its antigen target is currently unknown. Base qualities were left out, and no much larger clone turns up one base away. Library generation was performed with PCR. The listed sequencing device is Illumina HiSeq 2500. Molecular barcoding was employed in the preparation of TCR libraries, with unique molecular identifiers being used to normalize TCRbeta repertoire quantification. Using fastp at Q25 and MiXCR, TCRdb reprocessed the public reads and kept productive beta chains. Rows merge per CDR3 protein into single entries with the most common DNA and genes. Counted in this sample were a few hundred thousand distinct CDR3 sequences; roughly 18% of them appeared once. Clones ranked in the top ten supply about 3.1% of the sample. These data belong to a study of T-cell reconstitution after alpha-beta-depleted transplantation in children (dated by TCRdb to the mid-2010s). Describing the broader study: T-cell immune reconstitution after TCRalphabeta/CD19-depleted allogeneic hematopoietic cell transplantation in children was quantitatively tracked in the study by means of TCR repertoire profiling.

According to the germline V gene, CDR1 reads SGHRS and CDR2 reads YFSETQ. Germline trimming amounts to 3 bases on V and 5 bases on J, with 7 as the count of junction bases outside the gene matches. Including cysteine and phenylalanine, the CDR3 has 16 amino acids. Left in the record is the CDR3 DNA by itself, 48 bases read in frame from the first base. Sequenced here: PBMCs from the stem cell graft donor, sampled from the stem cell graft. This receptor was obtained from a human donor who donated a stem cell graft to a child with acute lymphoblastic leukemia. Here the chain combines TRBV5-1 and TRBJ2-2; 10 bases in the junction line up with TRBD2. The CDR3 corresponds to CASSSQGSGRTGELFF. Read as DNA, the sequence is TGCGCCAGCAGCTCCCAGGGTAGCGGGAGGACCGGGGAGCTGTTTTTT.